This TCR beta chain is from a study of CDR3 diversity in severe acne. TCRdb used MiXCR to reprocess the PCR reads, holding one entry per CDR3 protein. This sample has tens of thousands of distinct CDR3 sequences, with approximately 51% found just once. V trimming: 5 bases; J trimming: 4 bases; junction bases outside the gene matches: 4. Germline V CDR1 and CDR2: KGHDR, SFDVKD. The CDR3 extends over 15 amino acids. The chain is built from TRBV24-1 and TRBJ1-4; 9 nucleotides line up with TRBD1. This clonotype was sampled from a male donor in good health, without acne. Sequencing used blood. CDR3 DNA sequence: TGTGCCACCAGTGTCCGGACAGGGGTTAATGAAAAACTGTTTTTT. Translation gives CATSVRTGVNEKLFF.